The subject of this entry is one T cell receptor beta chain. The data belong to a study of technical replicates of blood from a few donors. The data were produced by immunoSEQ multiplex PCR, yet TCRdb's version contains in-frame clones alone and is incomplete. The data contain tens of thousands of clones, around 94% of them singletons. Specimen: T cells isolated from PBMCs. The sequence was collected from a human donor in good health.

For the CDR3, the DNA is TGTGCCACCTCCTTCCCGGGGGACCAAGAGACCCAGTACTTC. It encodes CATSFPGDQETQYF. The chain employs TRBV19 and TRBJ2-5, with D possibly TRBD2 on 6 matching bases. Germline V lookup: CDR1 LNHDA, CDR2 SQIVND (reference sequence). V was shortened by 10 bases and J by 0 bases, with 15 bases between the two germline ends. The CDR3 has 14 amino acids.